The subject of this entry is one T cell receptor (beta chain). Its target is unknown. These data are taken from a study of shared clonotypes between healthy human individuals. Only in-frame clones appear in the TCRdb table, and some are missing; sequencing was by immunoSEQ multiplex PCR. Here the sample spans 1,400,000 or so clones, about 98.5% being singletons. General observations from the study: Clonotype sharing among donors was expected to depend on sequencing depth.

The CDR3 consists of 15 residues. The germline gives CDR1 SNHLY, CDR2 FYNNEI. With V trimmed by 3 bases and J by 5 bases, 8 bases remained unmatched. Source material: naive CD4+ T cells sorted from blood. Noted subset: CD45RA+ positively selected. The chain carries TRBV2 and TRBJ2-5, with TRBD1 identical over 8 bases. This receptor was taken from a man in his thirties or forties in good health. CDR3 DNA sequence: TGTGCCAGCAGTGACGGCAGGGGGCTTTCTGAGACCCAGTACTTC. It translates to CASSDGRGLSETQYF.